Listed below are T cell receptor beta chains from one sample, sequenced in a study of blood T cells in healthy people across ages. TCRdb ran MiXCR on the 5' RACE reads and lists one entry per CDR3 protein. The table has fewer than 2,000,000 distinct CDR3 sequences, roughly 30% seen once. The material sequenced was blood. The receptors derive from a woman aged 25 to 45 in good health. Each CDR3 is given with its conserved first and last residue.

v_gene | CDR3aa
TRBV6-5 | CASSHSRGAYEQYF
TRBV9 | CASSVEPGGANLLTF
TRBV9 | CASSPRIGYEQYF
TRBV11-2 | CASSFNGATEAFF
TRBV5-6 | CASSSVRLAGGNEQYF
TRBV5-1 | CASSQGGTNTEAFF
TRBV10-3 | CAISGYRDTDTQYF
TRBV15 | CATSRETSGAPDTQYF
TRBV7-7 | CASSTSPGQGFDEQFF
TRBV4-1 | CASSQGLGSYEQYF
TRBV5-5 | CASSSPFRGEWGYTF
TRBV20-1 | CSATAGQISNQPQHF
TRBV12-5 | CASGPSGSYNERFF
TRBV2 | CASSDPNGGYTF
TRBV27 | CASSPFGTSYEQYF
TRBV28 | CASSSPGGSGSTDTQYF
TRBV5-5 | CASSRGQGVSSPLHF
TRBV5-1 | CASKRTGDYEQYF
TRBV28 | CASSQNRESYGYTF
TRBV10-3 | CAISGPWDLQGGYTF
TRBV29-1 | CSVEPGHALSYGYTF
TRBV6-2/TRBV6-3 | CASSYGSGTSASYEQYF
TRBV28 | CASTLGTSGRGSYNEQFF
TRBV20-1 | CSAPETSGGDEQYF
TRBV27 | CANSLLQGGEQYF
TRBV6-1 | CASSDSVLSVYGYTF
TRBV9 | CASSVSSGNQPQHF
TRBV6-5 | CASSLEGGLQETQYF
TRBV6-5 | CASSHTPGSNPSTDTQYF
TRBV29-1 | CSVLGGAETQYF
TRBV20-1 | CSAMIGTGGFDQPQHF
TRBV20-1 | CSARTGIKAEAFF